This TCR beta chain emerged from a study of blood T cell repertoires in COVID-19. Study in general: Specimens from acute and convalescent COVID-19 originated in the United States, Italy and Spain. Sources were T cells, B-cell-depleted T cells, or PBMCs; the material itself was cDNA or gDNA.

With V trimmed by 4 bases and J by 3 bases, 10 bases remained unmatched. Germline loops: CDR1 SGDLS, CDR2 YYNGEE. CDR3 size: 19 residues. Authors' methods: Estimated nucleated cell counts came from reference gene primer amplification. Libraries were prepared by immunoSEQ multiplex PCR; TCRdb keeps only in-frame clonotypes and omits some of them. V, J and clone size reflect that table, while D and trimming were determined from the DNA. The sample records around 250,000 clones, roughly 85% being singletons. Sequencing was carried out using peripheral blood. The sequence was collected from a man aged 45-65 years with active or convalescent COVID-19. The chain couples TRBV9 to TRBJ2-2; 15 nucleotides match TRBD2. This CDR3 reads CASSPPGTSGRTYTGELFF. CDR3 nucleotide sequence: TGTGCCAGCAGCCCCCCCGGGACTAGCGGGAGGACTTACACCGGGGAGCTGTTTTTT.